This TCR beta chain was identified in a study of cytomegalovirus exposure and HLA in healthy donors. For the study at large: The study's early data release held some 85 million unique TCRs from HLA-typed donors. Findings and limits, study-wide: The study labeled 164 TCR beta chains cytomegalovirus-associated. When a later analysis was performed, an Asian-associated ancestry cluster reportedly had fewer N-insertions than the approximately 680-donor mean.

The primer mix had 60 Vbeta and 13 Jbeta primers. The protocol was immunoSEQ multiplex PCR, while the TCRdb copy is restricted to in-frame clones and leaves out a portion. This table has approximately 100,000 clones, more than 65% appearing once. Regarding this clone: The antigen is not known.

The sample comprised PBMCs. This TCR came from a woman aged 18-29 years in good health and CMV-seropositive.

The CDR3 sequence is CASSLSGGFSDTEAFF. DNA of the CDR3: TGTGCCAGCAGTTTGTCAGGGGGATTTTCCGACACTGAAGCTTTCTTT. The chain is built from TRBV28 and TRBJ1-1; 7 bases fit TRBD1. The CDR3 contains 16 residues. J lost 3 bases, V lost 3 bases, and 10 bases had no gene match. Germline CDR1 and CDR2: MDHEN and SYDVKM.